This T cell receptor beta chain was retrieved from a study of T cell changes during pregnancy in multiple sclerosis. Assay used: immunoSEQ multiplex PCR; TCRdb lists only in-frame clones, some missing. The profile covers fewer than 130,000 clones, with approximately 89% appearing a single time and approximately 3.5% taken by the ten largest. V gave up 4 bases and J gave up 6 bases, with 5 bases separating them. Per germline, CDR1 SQVTM and CDR2 ANQGSEA. There are 10 residues in the CDR3. V gene TRBV29-1 combines with J gene TRBJ2-3; D is uncertain. The sequence was collected from a female donor with multiple sclerosis, enrolled in a pregnancy study. Specimen: peripheral blood, collected after pregnancy. Here the CDR3 reads CSVVVDTQYF. CDR3 nucleotides: TGCAGCGTTGTAGTTGATACGCAGTATTTT.